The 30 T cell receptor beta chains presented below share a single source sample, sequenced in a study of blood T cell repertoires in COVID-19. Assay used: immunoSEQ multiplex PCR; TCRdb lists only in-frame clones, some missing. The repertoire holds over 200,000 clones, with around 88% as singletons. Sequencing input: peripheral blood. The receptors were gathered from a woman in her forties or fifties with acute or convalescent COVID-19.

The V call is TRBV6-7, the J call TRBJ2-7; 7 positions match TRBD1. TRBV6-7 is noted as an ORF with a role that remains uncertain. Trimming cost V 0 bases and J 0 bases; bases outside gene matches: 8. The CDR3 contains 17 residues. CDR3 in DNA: TGTGCCAGCAGTTACTCGAACTTCGGGACAGCCTCCTACGAGCAGTACTTC. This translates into CASSYSNFGTASYEQYF.

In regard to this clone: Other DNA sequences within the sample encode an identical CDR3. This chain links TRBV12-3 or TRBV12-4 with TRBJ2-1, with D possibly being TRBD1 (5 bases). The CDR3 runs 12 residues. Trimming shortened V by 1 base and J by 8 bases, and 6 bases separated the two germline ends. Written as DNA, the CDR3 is TGTGCCAGCAGTTTAGGGGGCGATGAGCAGTTCTTC. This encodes CASSLGGDEQFF.

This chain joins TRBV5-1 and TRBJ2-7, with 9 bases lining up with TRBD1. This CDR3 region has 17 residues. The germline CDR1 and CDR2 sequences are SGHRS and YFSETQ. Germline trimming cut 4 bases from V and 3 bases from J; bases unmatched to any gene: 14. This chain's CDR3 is CASSTKKQGADFYEQYF. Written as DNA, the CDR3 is TGCGCCAGCAGCACTAAAAAACAGGGGGCGGATTTCTACGAGCAGTACTTC. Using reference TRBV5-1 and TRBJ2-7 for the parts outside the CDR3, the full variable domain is KAGVTQTPRYLIKTRGQQVTLSCSPISGHRSVSWYQQTPGQGLQFLFEYFSETQRNKGNFPGRFSGRQFSNSRSEMNVSTLELGDSALYLCASSTKKQGADFYEQYFGPGTRLTVT.

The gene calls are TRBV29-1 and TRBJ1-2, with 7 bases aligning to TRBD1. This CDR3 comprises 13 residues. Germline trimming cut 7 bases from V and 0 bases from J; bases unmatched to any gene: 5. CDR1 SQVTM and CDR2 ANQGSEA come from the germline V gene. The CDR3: CSAPDRTNYGYTF. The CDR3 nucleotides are TGCAGCGCTCCGGACAGGACTAACTATGGCTACACCTTC.

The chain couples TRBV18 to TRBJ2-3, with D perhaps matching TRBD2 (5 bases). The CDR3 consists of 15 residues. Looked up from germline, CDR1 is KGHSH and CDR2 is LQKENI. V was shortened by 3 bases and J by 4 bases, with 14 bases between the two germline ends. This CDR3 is CASSPRATLADTQYF. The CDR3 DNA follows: TGTGCCAGCTCACCGCGGGCGACCCTGGCAGATACGCAGTATTTT.

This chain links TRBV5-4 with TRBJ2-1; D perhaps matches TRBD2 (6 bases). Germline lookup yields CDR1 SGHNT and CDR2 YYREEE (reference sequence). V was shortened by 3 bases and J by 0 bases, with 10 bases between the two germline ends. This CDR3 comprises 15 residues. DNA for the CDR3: TGTGCCAGCAGCTCGAACGGGGGCTCCTACAATGAGCAGTTCTTC. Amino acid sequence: CASSSNGGSYNEQFF.

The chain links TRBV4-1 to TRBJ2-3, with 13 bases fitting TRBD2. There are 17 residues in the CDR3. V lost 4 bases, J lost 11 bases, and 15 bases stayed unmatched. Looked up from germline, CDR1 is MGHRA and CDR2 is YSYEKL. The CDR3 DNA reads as TGCGCCAGCAGCCCCGCCTTGACTAGCGGGAGGCCGATTTGGCAGTATTTT. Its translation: CASSPALTSGRPIWQYF.

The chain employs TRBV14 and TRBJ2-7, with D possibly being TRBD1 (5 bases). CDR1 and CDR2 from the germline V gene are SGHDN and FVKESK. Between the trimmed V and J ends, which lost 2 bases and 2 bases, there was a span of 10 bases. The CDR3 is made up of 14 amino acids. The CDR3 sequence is CASSQRGQTYEQYF. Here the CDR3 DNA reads TGTGCCAGCAGCCAAAGGGGCCAGACCTACGAGCAGTACTTC.

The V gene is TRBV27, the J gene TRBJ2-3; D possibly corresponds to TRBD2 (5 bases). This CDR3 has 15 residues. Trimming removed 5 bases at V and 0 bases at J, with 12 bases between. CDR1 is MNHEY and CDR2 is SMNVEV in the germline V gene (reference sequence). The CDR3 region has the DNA TGTGCCAGCAGTAGGGAGATTAGAAGCACAGATACGCAGTATTTT. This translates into CASSREIRSTDTQYF.

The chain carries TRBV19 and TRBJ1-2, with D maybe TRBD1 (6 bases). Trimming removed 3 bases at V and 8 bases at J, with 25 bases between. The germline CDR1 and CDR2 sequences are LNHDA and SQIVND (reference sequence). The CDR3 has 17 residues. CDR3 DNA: TGTGCCAGTAGTATCAGTTGGGGGACATCGAGCTCGGGGGGCTACACCTTC. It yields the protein CASSISWGTSSSGGYTF.

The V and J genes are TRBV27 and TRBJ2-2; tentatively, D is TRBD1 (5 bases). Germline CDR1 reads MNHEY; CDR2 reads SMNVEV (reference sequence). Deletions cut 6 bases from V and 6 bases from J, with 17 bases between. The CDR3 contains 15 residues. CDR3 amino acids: CASSTSRAAAGELFF. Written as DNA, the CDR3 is TGTGCCAGCAGCACTTCCAGGGCAGCCGCCGGGGAGCTGTTTTTT.

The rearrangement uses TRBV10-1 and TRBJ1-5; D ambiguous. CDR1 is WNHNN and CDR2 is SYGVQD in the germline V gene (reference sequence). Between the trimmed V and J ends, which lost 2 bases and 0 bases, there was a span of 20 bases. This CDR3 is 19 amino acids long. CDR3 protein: CASSEEGGRRAYSNQPQHF. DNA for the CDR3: TGCGCCAGCAGTGAGGAAGGTGGCAGGCGGGCCTATAGCAATCAGCCCCAGCATTTT.

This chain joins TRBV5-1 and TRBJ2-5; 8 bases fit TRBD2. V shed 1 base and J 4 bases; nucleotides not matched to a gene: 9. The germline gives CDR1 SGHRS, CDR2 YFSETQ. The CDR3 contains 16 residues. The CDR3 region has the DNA TGCGCCAGCAGCTTGACGAGAGCGGGAGTGTCAGAGACCCAGTACTTC. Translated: CASSLTRAGVSETQYF.

This CDR3 is CASSRWAGAHSPLGANVLTF. The DNA of the CDR3 is TGTGCCAGCAGCAGATGGGCGGGAGCCCACTCGCCTCTGGGGGCCAACGTCCTGACTTTC. The genes are TRBV21-1 and TRBJ2-6; the DNA was not used to check the table's D call, TRBD2. TRBV21-1 is recorded as a pseudogene. The length of the CDR3 is 20 residues.

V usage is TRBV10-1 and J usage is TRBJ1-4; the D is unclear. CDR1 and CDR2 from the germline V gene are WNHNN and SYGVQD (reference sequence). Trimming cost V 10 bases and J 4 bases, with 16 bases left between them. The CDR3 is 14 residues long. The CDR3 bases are TGCGCCAATAACCAAGACAAGGTTAATGAAAAACTGTTTTTT. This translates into CANNQDKVNEKLFF.

The CDR3 loop reads CASSERLAGGYEQYF. The CDR3, as DNA: TGTGCCAGCAGTGAAAGGCTAGCGGGAGGCTACGAGCAGTACTTC. V usage is TRBV2 and J usage is TRBJ2-7, with 11 bases that match TRBD2. Germline V lookup: CDR1 SNHLY, CDR2 FYNNEI. V dropped 2 bases and J dropped 3; count of bases not matched to a gene: 3. The length of the CDR3 is 15 residues.

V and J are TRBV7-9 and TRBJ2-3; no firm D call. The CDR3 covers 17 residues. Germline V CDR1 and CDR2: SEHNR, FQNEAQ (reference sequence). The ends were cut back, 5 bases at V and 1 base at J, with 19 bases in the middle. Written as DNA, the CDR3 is TGTGCCAGCAGCAATCCCCTCGCCCGTCCGGGCACAGATACGCAGTATTTT. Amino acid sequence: CASSNPLARPGTDTQYF.

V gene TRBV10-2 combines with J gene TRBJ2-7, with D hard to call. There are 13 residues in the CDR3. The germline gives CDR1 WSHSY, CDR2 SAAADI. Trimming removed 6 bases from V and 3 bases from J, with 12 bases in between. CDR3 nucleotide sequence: TGCGCCAGCAGGGGCGAACCCCGCTACGAGCAGTACTTC. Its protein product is CASRGEPRYEQYF.

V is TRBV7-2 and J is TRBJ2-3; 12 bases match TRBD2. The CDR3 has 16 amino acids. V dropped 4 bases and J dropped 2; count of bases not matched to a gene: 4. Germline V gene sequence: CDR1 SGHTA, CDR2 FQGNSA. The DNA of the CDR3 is TGTGCCAGCAGCTCCGGACTAGCGGGGAACACAGATACGCAGTATTTT. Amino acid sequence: CASSSGLAGNTDTQYF.

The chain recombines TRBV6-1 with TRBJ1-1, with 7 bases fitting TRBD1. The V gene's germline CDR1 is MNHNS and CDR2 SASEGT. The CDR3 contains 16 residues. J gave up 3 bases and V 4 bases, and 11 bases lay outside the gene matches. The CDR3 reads CASSAHRGGIDTEAFF. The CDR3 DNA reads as TGTGCCAGCAGTGCCCACAGGGGTGGCATTGACACTGAAGCTTTCTTT.

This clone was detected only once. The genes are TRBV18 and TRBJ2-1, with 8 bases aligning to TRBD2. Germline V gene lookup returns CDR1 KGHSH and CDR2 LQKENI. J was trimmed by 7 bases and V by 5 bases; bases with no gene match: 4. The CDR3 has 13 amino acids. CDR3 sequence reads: CASSTPSGNEQFF. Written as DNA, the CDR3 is TGTGCCAGCTCAACGCCTAGCGGGAATGAGCAGTTCTTC. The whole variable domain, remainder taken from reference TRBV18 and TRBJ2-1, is NAGVMQNPRHLVRRRGQEARLRCSPMKGHSHVYWYRQLPEEGLKFMVYLQKENIIDESGMPKERFSAEFPKEGPSILRIQQVVRGDSAAYFCASSTPSGNEQFFGPGTRLTVL.

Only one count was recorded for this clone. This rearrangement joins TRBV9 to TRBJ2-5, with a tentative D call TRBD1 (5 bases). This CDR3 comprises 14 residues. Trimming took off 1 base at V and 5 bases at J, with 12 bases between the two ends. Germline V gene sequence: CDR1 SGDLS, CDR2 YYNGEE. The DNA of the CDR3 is TGTGCCAGCAGCGTAAGCTGGGCAGGGGAGACCCAGTACTTC. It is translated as CASSVSWAGETQYF.

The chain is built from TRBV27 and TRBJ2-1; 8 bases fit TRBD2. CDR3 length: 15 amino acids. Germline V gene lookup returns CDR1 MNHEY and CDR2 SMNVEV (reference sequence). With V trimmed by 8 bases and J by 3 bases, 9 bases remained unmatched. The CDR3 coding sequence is TGTGCCAGCCGAAACACGGGGGGGGACTACAATGAGCAGTTCTTC. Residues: CASRNTGGDYNEQFF.

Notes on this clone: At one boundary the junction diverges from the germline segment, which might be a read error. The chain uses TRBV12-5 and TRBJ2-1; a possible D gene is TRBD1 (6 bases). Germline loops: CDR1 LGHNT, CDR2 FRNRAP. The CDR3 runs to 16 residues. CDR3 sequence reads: CASGLDRQVSCNEQFF. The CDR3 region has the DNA TGTGCTAGTGGTTTGGATAGACAGGTCTCCTGCAATGAGCAGTTCTTC.

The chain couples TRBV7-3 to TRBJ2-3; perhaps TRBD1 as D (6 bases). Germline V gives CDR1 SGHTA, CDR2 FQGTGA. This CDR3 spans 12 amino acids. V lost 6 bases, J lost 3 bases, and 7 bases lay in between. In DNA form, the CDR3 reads TGTGCCAGCAGTACAGGGACAGATACGCAGTATTTT. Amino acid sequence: CASSTGTDTQYF.

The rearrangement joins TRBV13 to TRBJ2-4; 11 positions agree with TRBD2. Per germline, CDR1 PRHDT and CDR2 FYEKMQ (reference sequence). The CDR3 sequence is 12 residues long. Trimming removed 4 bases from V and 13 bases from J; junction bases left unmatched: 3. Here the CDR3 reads CASSSGTSGQYF. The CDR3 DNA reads TGTGCCAGCAGCTCGGGGACTAGCGGACAGTACTTC.

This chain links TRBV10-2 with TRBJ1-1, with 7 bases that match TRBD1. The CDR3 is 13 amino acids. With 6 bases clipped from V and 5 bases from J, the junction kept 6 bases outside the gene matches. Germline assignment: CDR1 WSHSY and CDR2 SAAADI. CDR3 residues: CASRGQYWTEAFF. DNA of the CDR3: TGCGCCAGCAGGGGACAGTACTGGACTGAAGCTTTCTTT.

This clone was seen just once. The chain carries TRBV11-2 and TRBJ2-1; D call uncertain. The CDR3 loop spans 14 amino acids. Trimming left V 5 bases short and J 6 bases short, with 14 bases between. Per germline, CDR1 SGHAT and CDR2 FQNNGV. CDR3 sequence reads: CASSNSLAFNEQFF. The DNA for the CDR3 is TGTGCCAGCAGCAACTCCCTCGCATTCAATGAGCAGTTCTTC. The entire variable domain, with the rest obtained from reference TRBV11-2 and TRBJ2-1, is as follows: EAGVAQSPRYKIIEKRQSVAFWCNPISGHATLYWYQQILGQGPKLLIQFQNNGVVDDSQLPKDRFSAERLKGVDSTLKIQPAKLEDSAVYLCASSNSLAFNEQFFGPGTRLTVL.

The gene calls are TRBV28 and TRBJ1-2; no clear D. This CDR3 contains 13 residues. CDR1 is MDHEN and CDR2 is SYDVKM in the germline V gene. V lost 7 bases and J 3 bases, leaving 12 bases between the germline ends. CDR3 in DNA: TGTGCCAGCACCCTACCCGGGGACTATGGCTACACCTTC. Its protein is CASTLPGDYGYTF.

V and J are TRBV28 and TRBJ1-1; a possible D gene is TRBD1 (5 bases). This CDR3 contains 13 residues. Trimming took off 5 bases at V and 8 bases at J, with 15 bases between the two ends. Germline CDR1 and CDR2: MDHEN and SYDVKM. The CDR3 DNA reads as TGTGCCAGCAGTCCAAGGGGTCCCCTCGAAGCTTTCTTT. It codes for CASSPRGPLEAFF.